This T cell receptor (beta chain) was documented in a study of T-cell memory formation after mild COVID-19. The study's findings and limits: CD4/CD8 balance held among clones contracting day 15 to 85, and later expanders leaned CD4+.

TCRdb ran MiXCR on the 5' RACE reads and lists one entry per CDR3 protein. The sample records about 340,000 distinct CDR3 sequences, about 15% being singletons. Looked up from germline, CDR1 is MRHNA and CDR2 is SNTAGT. The V segment lost 8 bases and the J segment 4 bases; nucleotides outside the gene matches: 11. The length of the CDR3 is 17 residues. Of note for this clonotype: Its antigen is undetermined.

This rearrangement joins TRBV6-4 to TRBJ2-3, with TRBD2 matching 14 bases. This TCR came from a man between 18 and 35 years old who had mild COVID-19 (a few samples of this study predate the infection). Cell type and time point are not known. Sequenced input: PBMCs or a T cell subset sorted from them (not recorded which). The CDR3 loop is CASRATSGGGLSDTQYF. The CDR3 region has the DNA TGTGCCAGCCGTGCGACTAGCGGGGGGGGCCTGTCAGATACGCAGTATTTT.